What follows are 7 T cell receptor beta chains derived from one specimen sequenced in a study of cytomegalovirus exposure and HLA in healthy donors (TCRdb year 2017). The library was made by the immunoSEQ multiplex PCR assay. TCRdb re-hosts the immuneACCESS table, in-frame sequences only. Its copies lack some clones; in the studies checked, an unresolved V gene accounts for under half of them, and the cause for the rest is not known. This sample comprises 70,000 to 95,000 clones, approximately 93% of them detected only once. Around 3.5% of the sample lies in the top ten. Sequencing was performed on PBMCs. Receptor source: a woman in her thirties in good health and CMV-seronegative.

The CDR3 bases are TGTGCCAGCAGCTTGGTGCGGGCAGAAGAGACCCAGTACTTC. Its protein is CASSLVRAEETQYF. The V and J genes are TRBV5-8 and TRBJ2-5; D perhaps matches TRBD2 (5 bases). The CDR3 extends over 14 amino acids. Germline loops: CDR1 SGHTS, CDR2 YDEGEE. The germline V and J ends were trimmed by 0 bases and 3 bases, with 9 bases remaining between them.

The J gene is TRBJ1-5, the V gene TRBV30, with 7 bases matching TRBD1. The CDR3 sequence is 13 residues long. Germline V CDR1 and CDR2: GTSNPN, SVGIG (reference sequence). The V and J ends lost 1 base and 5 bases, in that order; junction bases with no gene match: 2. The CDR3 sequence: CAWSGTGDQPQHF. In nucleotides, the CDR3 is TGTGCCTGGAGTGGGACAGGAGATCAGCCCCAGCATTTT.

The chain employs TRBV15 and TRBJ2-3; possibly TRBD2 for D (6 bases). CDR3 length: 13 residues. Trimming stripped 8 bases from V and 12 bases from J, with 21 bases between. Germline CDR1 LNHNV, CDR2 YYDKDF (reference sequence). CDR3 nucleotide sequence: TGTGCCACCCGACCCCAATCCGGGACTGCTCAGTATTTT. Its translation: CATRPQSGTAQYF. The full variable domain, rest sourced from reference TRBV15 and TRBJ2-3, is DAMVIQNPRYQVTQFGKPVTLSCSQTLNHNVMYWYQQKSSQAPKLLFHYYDKDFNNEADTPDNFQSRRPNTSFCFLDIRSPGLGDTAMYLCATRPQSGTAQYFGPGTRLTVL.

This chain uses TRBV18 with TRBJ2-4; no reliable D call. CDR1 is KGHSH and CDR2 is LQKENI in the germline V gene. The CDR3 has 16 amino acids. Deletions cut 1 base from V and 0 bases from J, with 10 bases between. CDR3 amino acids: CASSPRALEAKNIQYF. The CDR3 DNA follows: TGTGCCAGCTCACCACGGGCTCTTGAAGCCAAAAACATTCAGTACTTC.

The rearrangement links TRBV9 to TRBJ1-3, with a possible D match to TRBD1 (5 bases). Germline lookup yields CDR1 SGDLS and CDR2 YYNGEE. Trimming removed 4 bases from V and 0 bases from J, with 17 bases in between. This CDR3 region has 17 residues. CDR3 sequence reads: CASSSGDSFLSGNTIYF. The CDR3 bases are TGTGCCAGCAGCTCTGGGGACTCCTTCCTCTCTGGAAACACCATATATTTT. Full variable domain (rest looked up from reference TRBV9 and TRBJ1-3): DSGVTQTPKHLITATGQRVTLRCSPRSGDLSVYWYQQSLDQGLQFLIQYYNGEERAKGNILERFSAQQFPDLHSELNLSSLELGDSALYFCASSSGDSFLSGNTIYFGEGSWLTVV.

For the CDR3, the DNA is TGTGCCAGCAGCCCAGGGGACAGGGGCTCTGGAAACACCATATATTTT. This gives the protein CASSPGDRGSGNTIYF. This chain uses TRBV7-9 with TRBJ1-3, with 10 positions matching TRBD1. Per germline, CDR1 SEHNR and CDR2 FQNEAQ (reference sequence). The CDR3 extends over 16 amino acids. The trim removed 5 bases at V and 0 bases at J, leaving 4 bases unmatched. The entire variable domain, with the rest obtained from reference TRBV7-9 and TRBJ1-3, is as follows: DTGVSQNPRHKITKRGQNVTFRCDPISEHNRLYWYRQTLGQGPEFLTYFQNEAQLEKSRLLSDRFSAERPKGSFSTLEIQRTEQGDSAMYLCASSPGDRGSGNTIYFGEGSWLTVV.

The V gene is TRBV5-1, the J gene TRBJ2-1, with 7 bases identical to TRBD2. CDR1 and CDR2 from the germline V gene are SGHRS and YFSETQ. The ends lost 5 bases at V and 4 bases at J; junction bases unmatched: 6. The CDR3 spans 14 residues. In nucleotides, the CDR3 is TGCGCCAGCAGGTCGGCCGGGAGGTACAATGAGCAGTTCTTC. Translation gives CASRSAGRYNEQFF.